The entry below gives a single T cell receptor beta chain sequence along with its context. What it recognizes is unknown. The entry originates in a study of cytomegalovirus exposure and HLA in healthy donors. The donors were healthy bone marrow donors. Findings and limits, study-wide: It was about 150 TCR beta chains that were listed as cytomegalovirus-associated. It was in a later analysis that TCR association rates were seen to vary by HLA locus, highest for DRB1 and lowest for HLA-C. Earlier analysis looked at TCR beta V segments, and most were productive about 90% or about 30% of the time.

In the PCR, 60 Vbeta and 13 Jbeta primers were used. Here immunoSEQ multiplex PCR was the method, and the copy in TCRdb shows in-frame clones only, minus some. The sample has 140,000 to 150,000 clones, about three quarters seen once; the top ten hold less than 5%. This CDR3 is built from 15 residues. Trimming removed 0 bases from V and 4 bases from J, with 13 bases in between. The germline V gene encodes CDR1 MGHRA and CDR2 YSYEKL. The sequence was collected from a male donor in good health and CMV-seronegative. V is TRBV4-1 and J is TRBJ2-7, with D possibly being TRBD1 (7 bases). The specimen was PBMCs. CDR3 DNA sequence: TGCGCCAGCAGCCAAGAACGTCCAGGGGGGTACGAGCAGTACTTC. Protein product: CASSQERPGGYEQYF.